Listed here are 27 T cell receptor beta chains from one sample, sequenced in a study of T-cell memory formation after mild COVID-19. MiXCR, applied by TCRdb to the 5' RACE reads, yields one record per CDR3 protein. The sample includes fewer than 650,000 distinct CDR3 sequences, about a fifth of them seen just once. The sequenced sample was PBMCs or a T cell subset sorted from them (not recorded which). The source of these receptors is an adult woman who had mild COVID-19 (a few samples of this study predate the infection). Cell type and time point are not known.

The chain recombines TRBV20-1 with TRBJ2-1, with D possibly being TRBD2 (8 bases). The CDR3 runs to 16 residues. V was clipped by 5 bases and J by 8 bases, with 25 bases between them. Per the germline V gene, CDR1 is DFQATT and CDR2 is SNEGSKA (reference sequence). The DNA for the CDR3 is TGCAGTGCTCCGAGGACTAGCCTCAGGGGGGTTCATGAGCAGTTCTTC. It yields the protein CSAPRTSLRGVHEQFF.

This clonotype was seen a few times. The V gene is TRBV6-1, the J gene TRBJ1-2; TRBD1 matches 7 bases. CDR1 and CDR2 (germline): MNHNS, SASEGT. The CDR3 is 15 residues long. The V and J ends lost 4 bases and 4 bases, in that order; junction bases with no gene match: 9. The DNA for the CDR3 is TGTGCCAGCAGTGGACAGCCAGGGGGTATCTATGGCTACACCTTC. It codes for CASSGQPGGIYGYTF.

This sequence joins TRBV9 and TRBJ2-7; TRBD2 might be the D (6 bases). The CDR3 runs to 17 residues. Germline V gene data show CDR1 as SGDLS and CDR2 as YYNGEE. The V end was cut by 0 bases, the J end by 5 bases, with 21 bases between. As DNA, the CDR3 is TGTGCCAGCAGCGTAGGCCCTATGGACGGCGGGGTCCACGAGCAGTACTTC. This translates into CASSVGPMDGGVHEQYF.

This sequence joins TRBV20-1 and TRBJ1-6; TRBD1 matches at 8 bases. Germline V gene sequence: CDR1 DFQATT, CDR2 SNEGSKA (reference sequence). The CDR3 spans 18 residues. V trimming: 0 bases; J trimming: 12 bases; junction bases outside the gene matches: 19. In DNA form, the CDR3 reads TGCAGTGCTAGAGATCATTGGAAGTCGACAGGGGTGGATGGACCCCTCCACTTT. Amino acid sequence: CSARDHWKSTGVDGPLHF.

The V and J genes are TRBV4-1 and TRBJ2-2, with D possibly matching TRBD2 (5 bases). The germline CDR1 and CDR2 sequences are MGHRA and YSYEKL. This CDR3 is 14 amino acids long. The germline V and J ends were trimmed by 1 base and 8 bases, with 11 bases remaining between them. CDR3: CASSQVLAGGELFF. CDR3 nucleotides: TGCGCCAGCAGCCAAGTCCTAGCCGGGGGGGAGCTGTTTTTT.

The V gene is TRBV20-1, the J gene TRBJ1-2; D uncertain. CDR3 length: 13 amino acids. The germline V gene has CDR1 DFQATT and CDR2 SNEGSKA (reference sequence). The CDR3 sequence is CRTTEGDNYGYTF. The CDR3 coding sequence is TGCAGAACCACGGAGGGTGACAACTATGGCTACACCTTC.

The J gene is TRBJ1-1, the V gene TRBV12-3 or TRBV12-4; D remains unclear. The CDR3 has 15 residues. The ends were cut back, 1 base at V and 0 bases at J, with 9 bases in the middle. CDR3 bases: TGTGCCAGCAGTTTAGTCGTGGGCATGAACACTGAAGCTTTCTTT. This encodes CASSLVVGMNTEAFF.

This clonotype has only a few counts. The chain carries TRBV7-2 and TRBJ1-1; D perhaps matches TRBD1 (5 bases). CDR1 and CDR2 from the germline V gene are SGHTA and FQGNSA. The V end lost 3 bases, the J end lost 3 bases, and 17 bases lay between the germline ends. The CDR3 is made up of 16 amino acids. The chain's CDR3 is CASSLGGRVRDTEAFF. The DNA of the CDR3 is TGTGCCAGCAGCTTGGGGGGTAGGGTCCGAGACACTGAAGCTTTCTTT.

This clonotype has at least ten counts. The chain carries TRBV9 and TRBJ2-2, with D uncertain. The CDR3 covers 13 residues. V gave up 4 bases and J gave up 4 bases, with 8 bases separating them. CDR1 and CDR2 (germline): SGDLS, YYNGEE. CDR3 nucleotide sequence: TGTGCCAGCAGCCCACTCCTCACCGGGGAGCTGTTTTTT. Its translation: CASSPLLTGELFF.

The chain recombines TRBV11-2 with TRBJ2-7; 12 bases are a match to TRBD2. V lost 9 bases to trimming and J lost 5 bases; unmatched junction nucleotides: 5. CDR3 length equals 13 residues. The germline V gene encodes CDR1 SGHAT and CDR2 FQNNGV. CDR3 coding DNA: TGTGCCAGTAAAGGACTAGCGGGGAACGAGCAGTACTTC. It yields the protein CASKGLAGNEQYF.

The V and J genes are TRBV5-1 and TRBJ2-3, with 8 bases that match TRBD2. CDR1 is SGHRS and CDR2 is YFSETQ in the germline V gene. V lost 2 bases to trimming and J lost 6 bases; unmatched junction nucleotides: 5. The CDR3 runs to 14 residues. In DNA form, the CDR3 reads TGCGCCAGCAGCTTTGGCGGGGGGTCTGATACGCAGTATTTT. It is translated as CASSFGGGSDTQYF.

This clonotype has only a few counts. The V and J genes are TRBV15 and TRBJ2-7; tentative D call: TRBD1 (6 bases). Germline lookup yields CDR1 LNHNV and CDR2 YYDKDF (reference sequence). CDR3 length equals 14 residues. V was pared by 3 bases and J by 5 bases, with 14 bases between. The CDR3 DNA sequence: TGTGCCACCAGCAGTAGCAGGGGTAAGAACGAGCAGTACTTC. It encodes CATSSSRGKNEQYF.

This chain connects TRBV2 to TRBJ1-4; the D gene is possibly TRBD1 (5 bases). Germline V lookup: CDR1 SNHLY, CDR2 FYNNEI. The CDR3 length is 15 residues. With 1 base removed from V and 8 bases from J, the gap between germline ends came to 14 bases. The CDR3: CASSEEAGLREKLFF. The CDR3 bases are TGTGCCAGCAGTGAAGAGGCAGGGTTACGGGAAAAACTGTTTTTT.

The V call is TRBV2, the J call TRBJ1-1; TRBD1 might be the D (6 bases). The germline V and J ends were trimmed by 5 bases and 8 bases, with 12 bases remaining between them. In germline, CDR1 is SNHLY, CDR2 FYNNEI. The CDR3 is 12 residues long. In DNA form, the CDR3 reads TGTGCCAGCAGTTCACAGGGATTCGAAGCTTTCTTT. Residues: CASSSQGFEAFF.

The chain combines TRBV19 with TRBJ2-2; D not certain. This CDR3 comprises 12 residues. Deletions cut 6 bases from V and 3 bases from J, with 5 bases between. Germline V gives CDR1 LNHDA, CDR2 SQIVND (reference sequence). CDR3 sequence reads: CASRPDTGELFF. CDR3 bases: TGTGCCAGTAGACCCGACACCGGGGAGCTGTTTTTT.

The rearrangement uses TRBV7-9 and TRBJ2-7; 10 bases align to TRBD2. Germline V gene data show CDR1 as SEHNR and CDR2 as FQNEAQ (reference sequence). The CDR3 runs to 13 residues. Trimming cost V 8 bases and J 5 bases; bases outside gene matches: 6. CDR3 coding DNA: TGTGCCAGCTGCCTAGCGGGAGAGAACGAGCAGTACTTC. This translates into CASCLAGENEQYF.

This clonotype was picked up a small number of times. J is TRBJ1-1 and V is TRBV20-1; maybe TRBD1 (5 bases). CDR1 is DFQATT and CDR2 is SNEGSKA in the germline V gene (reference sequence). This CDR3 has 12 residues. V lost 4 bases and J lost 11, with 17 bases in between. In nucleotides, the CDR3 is TGCAGTGCTACCAGGACGGGGGTTTTGGCTTTCTTT. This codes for CSATRTGVLAFF.

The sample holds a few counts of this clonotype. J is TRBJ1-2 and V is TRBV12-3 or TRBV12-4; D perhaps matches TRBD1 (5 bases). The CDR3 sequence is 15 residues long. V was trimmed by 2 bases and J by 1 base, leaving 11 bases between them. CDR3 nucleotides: TGTGCCAGCAGTTTATCCGGGGACGATAACTATGGCTACACCTTC. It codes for CASSLSGDDNYGYTF.

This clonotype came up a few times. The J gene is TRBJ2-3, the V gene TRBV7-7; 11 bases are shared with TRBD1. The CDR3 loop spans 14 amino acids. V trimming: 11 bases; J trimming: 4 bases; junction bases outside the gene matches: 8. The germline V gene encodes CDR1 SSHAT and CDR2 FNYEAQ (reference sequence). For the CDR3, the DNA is TGTGCCTGCGCTCGGGGACAGGGGGCAGATACGCAGTATTTT. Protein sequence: CACARGQGADTQYF.

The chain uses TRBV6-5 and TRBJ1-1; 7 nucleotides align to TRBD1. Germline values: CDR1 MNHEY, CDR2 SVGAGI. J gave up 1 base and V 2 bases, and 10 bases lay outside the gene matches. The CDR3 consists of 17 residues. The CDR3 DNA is TGTGCCAGCAGTTACCCGAAAGGGGGCTCAGGGAACACTGAAGCTTTCTTT. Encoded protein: CASSYPKGGSGNTEAFF.

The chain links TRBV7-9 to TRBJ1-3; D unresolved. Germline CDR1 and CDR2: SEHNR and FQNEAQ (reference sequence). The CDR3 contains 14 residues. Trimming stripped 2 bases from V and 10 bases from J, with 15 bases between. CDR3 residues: CASSLNHDISTIYF. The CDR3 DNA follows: TGTGCCAGCAGCTTAAACCATGATATCTCTACCATATATTTT. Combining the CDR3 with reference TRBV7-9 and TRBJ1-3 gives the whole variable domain DTGVSQNPRHKITKRGQNVTFRCDPISEHNRLYWYRQTLGQGPEFLTYFQNEAQLEKSRLLSDRFSAERPKGSFSTLEIQRTEQGDSAMYLCASSLNHDISTIYFGEGSWLTVV.

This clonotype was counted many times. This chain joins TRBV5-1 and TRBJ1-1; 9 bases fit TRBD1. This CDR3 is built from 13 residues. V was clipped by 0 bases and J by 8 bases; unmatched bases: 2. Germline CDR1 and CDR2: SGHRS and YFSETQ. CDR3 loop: CASSLGTGGEAFF. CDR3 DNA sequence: TGCGCCAGCAGCTTGGGCACAGGGGGCGAAGCTTTCTTT.

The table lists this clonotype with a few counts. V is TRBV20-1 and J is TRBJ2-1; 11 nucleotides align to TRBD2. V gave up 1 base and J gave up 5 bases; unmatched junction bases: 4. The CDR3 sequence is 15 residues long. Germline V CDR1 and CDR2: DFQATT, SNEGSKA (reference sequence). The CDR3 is CSARVAGGPHNEQFF. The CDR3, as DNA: TGCAGTGCTAGAGTAGCGGGAGGGCCCCACAATGAGCAGTTCTTC.

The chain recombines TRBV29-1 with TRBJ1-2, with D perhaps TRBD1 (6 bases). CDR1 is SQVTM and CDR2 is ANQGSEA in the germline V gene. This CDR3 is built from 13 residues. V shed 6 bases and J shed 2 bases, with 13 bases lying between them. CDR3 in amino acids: CSVSRGSNYGYTF. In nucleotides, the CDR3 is TGCAGCGTCAGCAGGGGATCGAACTATGGCTACACCTTC.

CDR3 DNA: TGTGCCAGCAGTTTCGGGCAGGCGGCTTTCTTT. It specifies CASSFGQAAFF. The rearrangement joins TRBV12-3 or TRBV12-4 to TRBJ1-1; D gene ambiguous. The CDR3 sequence is 11 residues long. V lost 3 bases, J lost 11 bases, and 10 bases lay in between.

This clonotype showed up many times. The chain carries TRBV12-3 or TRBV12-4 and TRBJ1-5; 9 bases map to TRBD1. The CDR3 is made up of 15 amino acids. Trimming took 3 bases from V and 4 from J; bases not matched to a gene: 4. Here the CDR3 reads CASSLGTGLNQPQHF. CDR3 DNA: TGTGCCAGCAGTTTGGGGACAGGGCTTAATCAGCCCCAGCATTTT.

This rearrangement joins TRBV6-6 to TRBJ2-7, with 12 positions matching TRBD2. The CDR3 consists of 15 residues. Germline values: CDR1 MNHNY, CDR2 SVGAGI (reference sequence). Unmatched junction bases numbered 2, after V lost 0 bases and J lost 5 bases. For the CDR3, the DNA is TGTGCCAGCAGTTACTCGACTAGCGGGAGCAACGAGCAGTACTTC. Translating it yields CASSYSTSGSNEQYF.